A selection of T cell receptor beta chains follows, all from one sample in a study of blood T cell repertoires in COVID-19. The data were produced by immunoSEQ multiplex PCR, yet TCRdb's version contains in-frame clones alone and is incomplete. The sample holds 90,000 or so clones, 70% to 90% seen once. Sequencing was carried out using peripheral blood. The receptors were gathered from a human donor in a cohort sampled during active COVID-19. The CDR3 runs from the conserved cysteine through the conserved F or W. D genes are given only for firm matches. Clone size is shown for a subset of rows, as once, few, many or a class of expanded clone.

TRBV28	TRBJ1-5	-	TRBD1	CASRGTGGPNQPQHF	TGTGCCAGCAGAGGGACAGGAGGCCCAAATCAGCCCCAGCATTTT
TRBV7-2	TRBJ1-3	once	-	CASSLAGVNTIYF	TGTGCCAGCAGCTTAGCAGGGGTCAACACCATATATTTT
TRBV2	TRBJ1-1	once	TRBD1	CASSQEGARTEAFF	TGTGCCAGCAGCCAGGAGGGGGCGCGGACTGAAGCTTTCTTT
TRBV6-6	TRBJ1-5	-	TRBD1	CASIQTGGNQPQHF	TGTGCCAGCATTCAGACAGGGGGCAATCAGCCCCAGCATTTT
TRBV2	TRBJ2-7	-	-	CASSGVRGSTKQYF	TGTGCCAGCAGTGGGGTCAGGGGTTCCACGAAGCAGTACTTC
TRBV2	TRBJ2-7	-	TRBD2	CASRPPGLAGVGYEQYF	TGTGCCAGCAGGCCACCGGGACTAGCGGGAGTTGGCTACGAGCAGTACTTC
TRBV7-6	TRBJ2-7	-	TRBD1	CASSTTGADAYEQYF	TGTGCCAGCAGCACAACAGGGGCGGACGCCTACGAGCAGTACTTC
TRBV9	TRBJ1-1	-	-	CASSTQVNTEAFF	TGTGCCAGCAGCACACAGGTGAACACTGAAGCTTTCTTT
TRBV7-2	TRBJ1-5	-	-	CASSLGGRNQPQHF	TGTGCCAGCAGCTTAGGGGGGCGAAATCAGCCCCAGCATTTT
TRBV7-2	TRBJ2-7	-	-	CASSLNSGEQYF	TGTGCCAGCAGCTTAAATAGCGGCGAGCAGTACTTC
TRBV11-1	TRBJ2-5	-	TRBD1	CASSSWTGDETQYF	TGTGCCAGCAGCTCCTGGACAGGGGACGAGACCCAGTACTTC
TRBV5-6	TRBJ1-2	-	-	CASSIPTGTQRGYTF	TGTGCCAGCAGCATCCCAACCGGGACTCAGCGTGGCTACACCTTC
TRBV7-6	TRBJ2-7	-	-	CASSFPASSYEQYF	TGTGCCAGCAGCTTCCCCGCGAGCTCCTACGAGCAGTACTTC
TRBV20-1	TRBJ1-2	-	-	CSARELDGYTF	TGCAGTGCGAGGGAGCTGGATGGCTACACCTTC
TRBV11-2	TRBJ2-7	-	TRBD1	CASTTGQSYEQYF	TGTGCCAGCACCACGGGACAGTCCTACGAGCAGTACTTC
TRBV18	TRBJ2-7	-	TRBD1	CASSPAPDRAPGEQYF	TGTGCCAGCTCACCAGCCCCGGACAGGGCGCCAGGGGAGCAGTACTTC
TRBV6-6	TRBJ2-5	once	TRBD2	CASSYSDGGGTETQYF	TGTGCCAGCAGTTACTCTGATGGGGGGGGGACGGAGACCCAGTACTTC
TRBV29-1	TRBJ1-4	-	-	CRRGEKLFF	TGCAGAAGGGGAGAAAAACTGTTTTTT
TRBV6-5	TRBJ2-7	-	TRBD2	CASSYLSSGYEQYF	TGTGCCAGCAGTTACTTGTCTAGCGGTTACGAGCAGTACTTC
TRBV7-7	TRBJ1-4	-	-	CASSLGPGGNEKLFF	TGTGCTAGCAGCTTAGGACCAGGTGGTAATGAAAAACTGTTTTTT
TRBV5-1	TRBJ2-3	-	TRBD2	CASSRGGGSTDTQYF	TGCGCCAGCAGCCGCGGGGGAGGAAGCACAGATACGCAGTATTTT
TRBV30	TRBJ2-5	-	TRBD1	CAWTEGGETQYF	TGTGCCTGGACAGAAGGGGGCGAGACCCAGTACTTC
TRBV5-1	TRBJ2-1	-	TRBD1	CASSLGVSGQGREEQFF	TGCGCCAGCAGCTTGGGGGTTTCGGGACAGGGGAGAGAAGAGCAGTTCTTC
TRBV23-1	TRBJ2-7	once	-	CASSHVIQGLLTYEQYF	TGCGCCAGCAGTCACGTCATCCAGGGGCTCCTAACCTACGAGCAGTACTTC
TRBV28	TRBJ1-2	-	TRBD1	CASSPLQGVDYGYTF	TGTGCCAGCAGTCCCCTACAGGGGGTCGACTATGGCTACACCTTC
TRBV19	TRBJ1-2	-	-	CASTPGGGSTYGYTF	TGTGCCAGTACCCCGGGGGGGGGCTCGACCTATGGCTACACCTTC
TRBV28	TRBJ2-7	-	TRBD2	CASIMGLAGSYEQYF	TGTGCCAGCATAATGGGACTAGCCGGGTCCTACGAGCAGTACTTC
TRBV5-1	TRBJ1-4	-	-	CASSLGGGHATNEKLFF	TGCGCCAGCAGCCTCGGGGGGGGCCATGCAACTAATGAAAAACTGTTTTTT
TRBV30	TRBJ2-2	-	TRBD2	CAWSPNLGLAGFGELFF	TGTGCCTGGAGTCCAAACCTGGGACTAGCGGGGTTTGGGGAGCTGTTTTTT
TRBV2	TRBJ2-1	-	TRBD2	CASIGELAGVLYNEQFF	TGTGCCAGCATAGGTGAACTAGCGGGAGTCCTGTACAATGAGCAGTTCTTC
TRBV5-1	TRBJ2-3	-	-	CASSFRALDTQYF	TGCGCCAGCAGCTTCAGGGCTCTGGATACGCAGTATTTT
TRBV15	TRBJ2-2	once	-	CATSRETGTNTGELFF	TGTGCCACCAGCAGAGAAACAGGGACGAACACCGGGGAGCTGTTTTTT
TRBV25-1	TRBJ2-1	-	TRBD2	CASSDPSAGDYNEQFF	TGTGCCAGCAGTGACCCCTCCGCGGGGGATTACAATGAGCAGTTCTTC
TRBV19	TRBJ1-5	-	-	CASSKGGGGSNQPQHF	TGTGCCAGTAGTAAGGGCGGGGGGGGATCCAATCAGCCCCAGCATTTT
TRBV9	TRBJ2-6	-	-	CASSVLGGHSSGANVLTF	TGTGCCAGCAGCGTTCTCGGGGGGCACAGCTCTGGGGCCAACGTCCTGACTTTC
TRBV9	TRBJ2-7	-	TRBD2	CASSVLAGGPQSF	TGTGCCAGCAGCGTCCTAGCGGGAGGGCCCCAGAGCTTC
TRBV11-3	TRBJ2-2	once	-	CASSFSSVNTGELFF	TGTGCCAGCAGCTTTTCAAGCGTGAACACCGGGGAGCTGTTTTTT
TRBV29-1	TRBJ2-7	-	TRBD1	CSVTTGSYEQYF	TGCAGCGTTACGACAGGGTCCTACGAGCAGTACTTC
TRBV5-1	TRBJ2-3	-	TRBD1	CASSMGTGGGTQYF	TGCGCCAGCAGCATGGGGACAGGGGGAGGCACGCAGTATTTT
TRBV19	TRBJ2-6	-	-	CASSTHLSGANVLTF	TGTGCCAGTAGTACACACCTCTCTGGGGCCAACGTCCTGACTTTC
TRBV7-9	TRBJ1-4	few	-	CASSSGWGEKLFF	TGTGCCAGCAGCTCGGGGTGGGGTGAAAAACTGTTTTTT
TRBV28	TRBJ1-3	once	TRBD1	CASRSTGAGNTIYF	TGTGCCAGCAGATCGACAGGGGCTGGAAACACCATATATTTT
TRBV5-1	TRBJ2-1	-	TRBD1	CASSLFLGGAINEQFF	TGCGCCAGCAGCTTGTTTCTAGGGGGCGCGATCAATGAGCAGTTCTTC
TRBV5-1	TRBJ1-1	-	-	CASSLNQNTEAFF	TGCGCCAGCAGCCTAAATCAGAACACTGAAGCTTTCTTT
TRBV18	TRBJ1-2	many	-	CATFNGYTF	TGTGCCACCTTTAATGGCTACACCTTC